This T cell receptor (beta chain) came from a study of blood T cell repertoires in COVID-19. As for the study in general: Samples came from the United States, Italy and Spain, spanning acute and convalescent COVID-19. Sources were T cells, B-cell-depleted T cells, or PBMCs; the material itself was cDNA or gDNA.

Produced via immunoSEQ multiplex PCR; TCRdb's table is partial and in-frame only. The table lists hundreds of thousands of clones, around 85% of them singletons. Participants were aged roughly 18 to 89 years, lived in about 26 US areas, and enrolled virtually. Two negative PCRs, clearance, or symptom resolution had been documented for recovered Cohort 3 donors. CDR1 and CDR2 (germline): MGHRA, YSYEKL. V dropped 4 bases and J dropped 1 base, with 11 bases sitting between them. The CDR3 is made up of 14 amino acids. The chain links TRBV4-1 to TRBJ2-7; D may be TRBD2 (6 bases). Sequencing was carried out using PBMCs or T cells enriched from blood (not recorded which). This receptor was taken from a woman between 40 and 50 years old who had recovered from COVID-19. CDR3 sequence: CASSPRTTSYEQYF. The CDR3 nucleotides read TGCGCCAGCAGCCCCAGGACTACTTCCTACGAGCAGTACTTC.